This T cell receptor beta chain was identified during a study of cytomegalovirus exposure and HLA in healthy donors. Study-level findings and limits: Researchers reported in a later analysis that a missense DCLRE1C variant was tied to TCR beta V- and J-gene trimming.

Primers for the PCR totalled 60 Vbeta and 13 Jbeta. Assay: immunoSEQ multiplex PCR; the TCRdb copy retains only in-frame clones and omits some. The sample yields about 160,000 clones, roughly 80% seen once. Germline V lookup: CDR1 KGHSH, CDR2 LQKENI. The CDR3 spans 14 residues. The germline V and J ends were trimmed by 0 bases and 5 bases, with 9 bases remaining between them. Points on this clone: The antigen is not known.

V is TRBV18 and J is TRBJ2-3; D gene ambiguous. The clonotype was recovered from a middle-aged man in good health and CMV-seropositive. Sequenced sample: PBMCs. The CDR3 DNA reads as TGTGCCAGCTCACCACCGGTAGCAAGAGATACGCAGTATTTT. Amino acids: CASSPPVARDTQYF.